One and the same sample provided the 14 T cell receptor beta chains below, sequenced in a study of cytomegalovirus exposure and HLA in healthy donors. The PCR made use of 60 Vbeta and 13 Jbeta primers. This table comes from immunoSEQ multiplex PCR, and its TCRdb copy is limited to in-frame clones, with some not included. The repertoire has some 140,000 clones, roughly 80% of them found once; the top ten carry more than 0.85%. The source material was PBMCs. All receptors come from a man younger than 35 in good health and CMV-seronegative.

This rearrangement joins TRBV5-8 to TRBJ2-1; TRBD1 matches 7 bases. The CDR3 is 15 amino acids. Germline CDR1 SGHTS, CDR2 YDEGEE. With V trimmed by 4 bases and J by 6 bases, 10 bases remained unmatched. The CDR3: CASSPGQVSFNEQFF. The DNA for the CDR3 is TGTGCCAGCAGCCCCGGACAGGTTAGCTTCAATGAGCAGTTCTTC. The full variable domain, rest sourced from reference TRBV5-8 and TRBJ2-1, is EAGVTQSPTHLIKTRGQQATLRCSPISGHTSVYWYQQALGLGLQFLLWYDEGEERNRGNFPPRFSGRQFPNYSSELNVNALELEDSALYLCASSPGQVSFNEQFFGPGTRLTVL.

The rearrangement uses TRBV14 and TRBJ2-7; D is undetermined. Germline V gene data show CDR1 as SGHDN and CDR2 as FVKESK. V shed 1 base and J shed 8 bases, with 9 bases lying between them. The length of the CDR3 is 12 residues. The CDR3, as DNA: TGTGCCAGCAGCCAAGCCGGGTGGAAGCAGTACTTC. It specifies CASSQAGWKQYF. The whole variable domain, remainder taken from reference TRBV14 and TRBJ2-7, is EAGVTQFPSHSVIEKGQTVTLRCDPISGHDNLYWYRRVMGKEIKFLLHFVKESKQDESGMPNNRFLAERTGGTYSTLKVQPAELEDSGVYFCASSQAGWKQYFGPGTRLTVT.

V gene TRBV7-2 combines with J gene TRBJ2-5, with no clear D. The last part of the DNA fits TRBJ2-7 better; the J call may be wrong. The CDR3 loop spans 13 amino acids. Germline CDR1 and CDR2: SGHTA and FQGNSA. Here the CDR3 DNA reads TGTGCCAGCAGCTCTACCCCTTCCTACGAGCAGTACTTC. This codes for CASSSTPSYEQYF.

The sample holds a few counts of this clone. This chain connects TRBV5-5 to TRBJ1-1; 8 bases align to TRBD1. The CDR3 has 16 amino acids. The V and J ends lost 0 bases and 0 bases, in that order; junction bases with no gene match: 4. The V gene's germline CDR1 is SGHKS and CDR2 YYEKEE (reference sequence). The CDR3 bases are TGTGCCAGCAGCTTGGGGACAGGGAGTATGAACACTGAAGCTTTCTTT. As protein: CASSLGTGSMNTEAFF.

This chain links TRBV6-1 with TRBJ2-2, with 8 bases identical to TRBD2. CDR1 is MNHNS, CDR2 SASEGT, per germline. The length of the CDR3 is 16 residues. J lost 6 bases, V lost 3 bases, and 9 bases had no gene match. The CDR3 spells CASSDPGGGKPGELFF. The CDR3 DNA sequence: TGTGCCAGCAGTGACCCGGGAGGGGGGAAACCCGGGGAGCTGTTTTTT.

The genes are TRBV2 and TRBJ2-7; 9 bases line up with TRBD1. This CDR3 is built from 13 residues. Germline V gene lookup returns CDR1 SNHLY and CDR2 FYNNEI. Trimming cost V 8 bases and J 2 bases; bases outside gene matches: 4. The CDR3 DNA reads as TGTGCCAGCCGAAGACAGGGGGCCTACGAGCAGTACTTC. It encodes CASRRQGAYEQYF.

V usage is TRBV7-9 and J usage is TRBJ1-1; D possibly corresponds to TRBD1 (5 bases). The CDR3 loop spans 13 amino acids. CDR1 and CDR2 from the germline V gene are SEHNR and FQNEAQ (reference sequence). Between the trimmed V and J ends, which lost 5 bases and 1 base, there was a span of 8 bases. The CDR3 loop is CASSPGGNTEAFF. CDR3 coding DNA: TGTGCCAGCAGCCCGGGGGGGAACACTGAAGCTTTCTTT.

The chain combines TRBV5-1 with TRBJ2-2; no firm D call. Germline CDR1 SGHRS, CDR2 YFSETQ. CDR3 length: 15 residues. V shed 0 bases and J shed 0 bases, with 6 bases lying between them. The CDR3 nucleotides are TGCGCCAGCAGCTTGGAACAGACGAACACCGGGGAGCTGTTTTTT. Amino acid sequence: CASSLEQTNTGELFF.

A single count supports this clone. The chain is built from TRBV5-4 and TRBJ1-6; TRBD1 agrees at 7 bases. The CDR3 runs 15 residues. V trimming: 4 bases; J trimming: 10 bases; junction bases outside the gene matches: 11. Per the germline V gene, CDR1 is SGHNT and CDR2 is YYREEE (reference sequence). Written as DNA, the CDR3 is TGTGCCAGCAGCAAGGGGGGACAGTACGAATCACCCCTCCACTTT. Protein sequence: CASSKGGQYESPLHF.

This clone is a singleton in its sample. The chain uses TRBV11-2 and TRBJ2-1; 9 bases align to TRBD1. Germline V lookup: CDR1 SGHAT, CDR2 FQNNGV. V was clipped by 1 base and J by 7 bases; unmatched bases: 2. The CDR3 has 14 amino acids. CDR3 amino acids: CASSLAGQGNEQFF. Here the CDR3 DNA reads TGTGCCAGCAGCTTAGCCGGACAGGGGAATGAGCAGTTCTTC.

The chain employs TRBV20-1 and TRBJ1-2; the D is unclear. Trimming took off 2 bases at V and 6 bases at J, with 7 bases between the two ends. CDR1 and CDR2 from the germline V gene are DFQATT and SNEGSKA (reference sequence). CDR3 length equals 11 residues. CDR3 DNA sequence: TGCAGTGCTAGATTCGGGGATGGCTACACCTTC. It specifies CSARFGDGYTF.

The chain links TRBV5-1 to TRBJ2-7, with D possibly matching TRBD2 (5 bases). The CDR3 totals 16 residues. V lost 4 bases, J lost 0 bases, and 17 bases lay in between. Germline loops: CDR1 SGHRS, CDR2 YFSETQ. In DNA, the CDR3 is TGCGCCAGCAGCCGGAGTCCGGGGTTTGCCTCCTACGAGCAGTACTTC. It encodes CASSRSPGFASYEQYF.

The chain joins TRBV7-8 to TRBJ1-3, with 7 bases identical to TRBD1. J was trimmed by 1 base and V by 3 bases; bases with no gene match: 3. This CDR3 region has 15 residues. The germline V gene has CDR1 SGHVS and CDR2 FQNEAQ. The CDR3 region is CASSFQGGSGNTIYF. The CDR3 DNA follows: TGTGCCAGCAGCTTCCAGGGGGGATCTGGAAACACCATATATTTT.

The chain employs TRBV7-9 and TRBJ1-2; D remains ambiguous. Trimming shortened V by 6 bases and J by 0 bases, and 5 bases separated the two germline ends. This CDR3 spans 12 amino acids. The germline V gene encodes CDR1 SEHNR and CDR2 FQNEAQ (reference sequence). The CDR3 spells CASRATNYGYTF. The CDR3 bases are TGTGCCAGCAGGGCAACTAACTATGGCTACACCTTC.